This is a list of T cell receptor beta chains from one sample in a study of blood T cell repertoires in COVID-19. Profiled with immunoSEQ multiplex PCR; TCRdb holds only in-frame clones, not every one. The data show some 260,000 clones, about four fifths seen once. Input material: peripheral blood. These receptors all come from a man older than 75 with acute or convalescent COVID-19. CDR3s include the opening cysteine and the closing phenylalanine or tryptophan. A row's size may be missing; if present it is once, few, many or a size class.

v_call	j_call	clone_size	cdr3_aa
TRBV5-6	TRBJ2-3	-	CASSFRTGSTDTQYF
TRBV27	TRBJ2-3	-	CASPSTDTQYF
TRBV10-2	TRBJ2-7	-	CASRTTTEQYF
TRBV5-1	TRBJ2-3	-	CASRGQGAGDTQYF
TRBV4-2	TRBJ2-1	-	CASSQLSGGLSYNEQFF
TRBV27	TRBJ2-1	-	CASTRLAGGHNEQFF
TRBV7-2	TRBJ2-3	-	CASSLRGLYTDTQYF
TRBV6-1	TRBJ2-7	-	CASSESMSGLIYEQYF
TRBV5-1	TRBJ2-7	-	CASSALTSGSFYEQYF
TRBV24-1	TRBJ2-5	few	CATSEGGQGAKTQYF
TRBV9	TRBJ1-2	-	CASSVGGGGYTF
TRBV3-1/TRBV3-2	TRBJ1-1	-	CASTQRQGGPEAFF
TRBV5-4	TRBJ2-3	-	CASSFPSGMRTTDTQYF